The 4 T cell receptor beta chains below come from one sample, sequenced in a study of blood T cell repertoires in COVID-19. This table comes from immunoSEQ multiplex PCR, and its TCRdb copy is limited to in-frame clones, with some not included. Of approximately 270,000 clones in the sample, around 89% are singletons; the top ten hold approximately 4%. The specimen sequenced was PBMCs or T cells enriched from blood (not recorded which). All receptors come from a woman under 40 with acute COVID-19.

This clone was seen a handful of times. The CDR3, as DNA: TGCGCCAGCAGCTTGGCCCCGTTCGGGACAGGGTCATACGAGCAGTACTTC. It encodes CASSLAPFGTGSYEQYF. V usage is TRBV5-1 and J usage is TRBJ2-7; 9 nucleotides agree with TRBD1. Germline CDR1 and CDR2: SGHRS and YFSETQ. The CDR3 loop spans 17 amino acids. V gave up 0 bases and J gave up 4 bases; unmatched junction bases: 11.

This clone has a handful of counts. CDR3 nucleotide sequence: TGTGCCAGCAGCCACCGGGGCCTAGCGGCCCTTGACAATGAGCAGTTCTTC. It specifies CASSHRGLAALDNEQFF. V usage is TRBV3-1 (or the pseudogene TRBV3-2) and J usage is TRBJ2-1; 7 positions agree with TRBD2. The CDR3 extends over 17 amino acids. Germline loops: CDR1 LGHDT, CDR2 YNNKEL (reference sequence). The trim removed 3 bases at V and 5 bases at J, leaving 13 bases unmatched.

The chain couples TRBV27 to TRBJ1-4; 8 bases are shared with TRBD1. CDR1 MNHEY and CDR2 SMNVEV come from the germline V gene (reference sequence). The V and J ends lost 5 bases and 9 bases, in that order; junction bases with no gene match: 8. This CDR3 region has 14 residues. In DNA, the CDR3 is TGTGCCAGCAGTCAGGACAGGGAGGGGAAAAAACTGTTTTTT. Translating gives CASSQDREGKKLFF.

The chain uses TRBV4-1 and TRBJ2-3; unclear D gene. Germline CDR1 MGHRA, CDR2 YSYEKL. The V gene lost 4 bases and the J gene lost 4 bases, with 18 bases spanning the gap. This CDR3 has 16 amino acids. CDR3 in DNA: TGCGCCAGCAGCCCTAGGCGGTCCCTTTTCGCAGATACGCAGTATTTT. Protein product: CASSPRRSLFADTQYF.